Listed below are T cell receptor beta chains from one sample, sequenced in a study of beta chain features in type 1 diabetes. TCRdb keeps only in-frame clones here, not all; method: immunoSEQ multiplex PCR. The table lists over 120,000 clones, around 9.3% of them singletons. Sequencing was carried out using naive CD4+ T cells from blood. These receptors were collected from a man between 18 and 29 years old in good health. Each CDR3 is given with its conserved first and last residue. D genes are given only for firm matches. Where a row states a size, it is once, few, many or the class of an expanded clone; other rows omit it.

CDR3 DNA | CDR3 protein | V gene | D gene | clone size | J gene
TGTGCCAGCAGTTCCCTCGTCGTCTTGAACACTGAAGCTTTCTTT | CASSSLVVLNTEAFF | TRBV6-6 | NA | NA | TRBJ1-1
TGCGCCAGCACTAGCGGGGGCCCCTTGGAGACCCAGTACTTC | CASTSGGPLETQYF | TRBV5-1 | TRBD2 | NA | TRBJ2-5
TGCGCCAGCAGCCAAGACCGGGGACAGCCTAGCACAGATACGCAGTATTTT | CASSQDRGQPSTDTQYF | TRBV4-1 | TRBD1 | few | TRBJ2-3
TGCGCCAGCAGCCAAGAAGGCCCTAGCGGGGGCCCAAGCACAGATACGCAGTATTTT | CASSQEGPSGGPSTDTQYF | TRBV4-3 | TRBD2 | many | TRBJ2-3
TGTGCCAGCAGCTTATTGGGCCTAGCGGGGGGCCAAGAGACCCAGTACTTC | CASSLLGLAGGQETQYF | TRBV7-2 | TRBD2 | few | TRBJ2-5
TGTGCCAGCAGTGACAGGGGGCTATCCCTCCATTTT | CASSDRGLSLHF | TRBV25-1 | TRBD1 | NA | TRBJ1-6
TGTGCCAGCAGCTCCTCCCAGGGGGCGACCTACGAGCAGTACTTC | CASSSSQGATYEQYF | TRBV5-6 | TRBD1 | NA | TRBJ2-7
TGTGCCAGCTCACCTCCGGGACAGCCCTCCTACGAGCAGTACTTC | CASSPPGQPSYEQYF | TRBV18 | TRBD1 | few | TRBJ2-7
TGTGCCAGCAGCAACGAGACAGGGGTGTGTGGCTACACCTTC | CASSNETGVCGYTF | TRBV21-1 | NA | few | TRBJ1-2
TGTGCCAGCAGTTTCGGTCGGGGGTTTCAAGAGACCCAGTACTTC | CASSFGRGFQETQYF | TRBV27 | NA | NA | TRBJ2-5
TGTGCCAGCAGCTTTGGACTAGCGGATTACAATGAGCAGTTCTTC | CASSFGLADYNEQFF | TRBV7-9 | TRBD2 | NA | TRBJ2-1
TGTGCCAGCAAAGGGGCCCCAACTTCCTACGAGCAGTACTTC | CASKGAPTSYEQYF | TRBV2 | NA | NA | TRBJ2-7
TGTGCCAGCAGCTTAGCCATTGACACAGCCTACAATGAAAAACTGTTTTTT | CASSLAIDTAYNEKLFF | TRBV7-9 | NA | NA | TRBJ1-4
TGTGCCAGCTCAGGACAGGGGGGGAACACTGAAGCTTTCTTT | CASSGQGGNTEAFF | TRBV18 | TRBD1 | few | TRBJ1-1
TGTGCCAGCAGCTTTCTCGGTCAACTAGCTGAGTCGGGCGCCGGGGAGCTGTTTTTT | CASSFLGQLAESGAGELFF | TRBV5-5 | NA | NA | TRBJ2-2
TGTGCCAGCAGCCCAGGGGCTGATGAAAAACTGTTTTTT | CASSPGADEKLFF | TRBV7-9 | NA | many | TRBJ1-4
TGTGCCAGCAGCTTCCCGTTGTCTGGGGCCAACGTCCTGACTTTC | CASSFPLSGANVLTF | TRBV7-3 | NA | many | TRBJ2-6
TGTGCCAGCAAGAAAGCCCCTCAGGGGATAGACCAAGAGACCCAGTACTTC | CASKKAPQGIDQETQYF | TRBV27 | NA | NA | TRBJ2-5
TGTGCCAGCAGTTACTGGGGACTAGGGAATGCCGGGGAGCTGTTTTTT | CASSYWGLGNAGELFF | TRBV6-5 | TRBD2 | NA | TRBJ2-2
TGTGCCAGCAGTTTATCGGACTTTTACAATGAGCAGTTCTTC | CASSLSDFYNEQFF | TRBV27 | NA | NA | TRBJ2-1
TGTGCCAGCAGCCTGGACAGGTTCACTGAAGCTTTCTTT | CASSLDRFTEAFF | TRBV5-4 | TRBD1 | few | TRBJ1-1
TGTGCCAGTTTTAGGGAGAGAGGAGGCTACACCTTC | CASFRERGGYTF | TRBV7-9 | NA | few | TRBJ1-2
TGTGCCATCAGTGAGTTTAGGGGGGGAGATCAGCCCCAGCATTTT | CAISEFRGGDQPQHF | TRBV10-3 | NA | NA | TRBJ1-5
TGTGCCACCTTCAGCGGGGCCCCAGATACGCAGTATTTT | CATFSGAPDTQYF | TRBV10-3 | TRBD2 | few | TRBJ2-3
TGTGCCAGCAGCTTGGGCTCAGGGGAGACCCAGTACTTC | CASSLGSGETQYF | TRBV5-6 | NA | few | TRBJ2-5
TGCGCCAGCAGCTTAGCGGGTAACACCGGGGAGCTGTTTTTT | CASSLAGNTGELFF | TRBV5-1 | NA | few | TRBJ2-2
TGTGCCAGCAGCTTGGAGAGGTCGTTTTGGAGCTCCTACGAGCAGTACTTC | CASSLERSFWSSYEQYF | TRBV5-8 | NA | few | TRBJ2-7
TGTGCCAGCAGCCCTGAAAAGGGGAACTATGGCTACACCTTC | CASSPEKGNYGYTF | TRBV5-5 | NA | few | TRBJ1-2
TGCAGCGTGGGCGAGACAGGGTCGCGCACAGATACGCAGTATTTT | CSVGETGSRTDTQYF | TRBV29-1 | TRBD1 | many | TRBJ2-3
TGCGCCAGCAGCCTTCCAGGGGGTGTATCCTACGAGCAGTACTTC | CASSLPGGVSYEQYF | TRBV4-1 | TRBD1 | many | TRBJ2-7
TGTGCCAGCAGCCCCCAGGCGAGCTATGGCTACACCTTC | CASSPQASYGYTF | TRBV7-9 | NA | NA | TRBJ1-2
TGTGCCAGCAGGATGACAGTTGACTATGGCTACACCTTC | CASRMTVDYGYTF | TRBV6-5 | NA | few | TRBJ1-2
TGTGCCAGCAGCTTAGGGCGGCGGGGGAGCTACGAGCAGTACTTC | CASSLGRRGSYEQYF | TRBV7-2 | TRBD2 | NA | TRBJ2-7
TGCGCCAGCAGCACACGGACAGGTCGGGTGACAGATACGCAGTATTTT | CASSTRTGRVTDTQYF | TRBV5-1 | TRBD1 | NA | TRBJ2-3
TGTGCCAGCAGCGTAGCGTCAGGGTCTTATAACTATGGCTACACCTTC | CASSVASGSYNYGYTF | TRBV9 | NA | NA | TRBJ1-2
TGTGCCAGCAGCTTAGGCGTAGATACGCAGTATTTT | CASSLGVDTQYF | TRBV7-2 | NA | many | TRBJ2-3
TGTGCCAGCAGCCCCCAAGCGCCCTCAGGGGGCAATGAGCAGTTCTTC | CASSPQAPSGGNEQFF | TRBV13 | TRBD1 | NA | TRBJ2-1
TGTGCCAGCAGCGTAGAGGTTCAGGGATGGCGGACCCAGTACTTC | CASSVEVQGWRTQYF | TRBV9 | NA | NA | TRBJ2-5
TGTGCCAGCAGCCCACGGACAGGGCCTTCACCCCTCCACTTT | CASSPRTGPSPLHF | TRBV7-2 | TRBD1 | few | TRBJ1-6
TGTGCCAGCAAAGGGGGCTGGTCCTACAATGAGCAGTTCTTC | CASKGGWSYNEQFF | TRBV6-1 | TRBD1 | NA | TRBJ2-1
TGTGCCAGCAGCTTAGCGGCCAAGGGGGTGGGATCTGGGGAGCTGTTTTTT | CASSLAAKGVGSGELFF | TRBV7-2 | NA | few | TRBJ2-2
TGTGCCAGCAGTTTGTCCGGAGGTCGACTCCACGAGCAGTACTTC | CASSLSGGRLHEQYF | TRBV28 | NA | few | TRBJ2-7
TGTGCCAGTAGTACCTCAGGGACCGGGGAGCTGTTTTTT | CASSTSGTGELFF | TRBV19 | NA | few | TRBJ2-2
TGCGCCAGCAGCCAAGCGGGACAGGGGGCGCTTGGCTACACCTTC | CASSQAGQGALGYTF | TRBV4-3 | TRBD1 | NA | TRBJ1-2
TGTGCCAGCAGCTTGGGGCTCTCCTACGAGCAGTACTTC | CASSLGLSYEQYF | TRBV7-8 | NA | few | TRBJ2-7
TGTGCCAGCAGCCCGACTAGCGGGGGACAATACGAGCAGTACTTC | CASSPTSGGQYEQYF | TRBV7-2 | TRBD2 | few | TRBJ2-7